This TCR beta chain came from a study of blood T cell repertoires in COVID-19. Study in general: Sample material is recorded as cDNA or gDNA derived from T cells, B-cell-depleted T cells, or PBMCs.

Clones were sequenced by immunoSEQ multiplex PCR, and TCRdb holds only the in-frame ones, with some missing. Of hundreds of thousands of clones in the sample, around 90% are singletons; the top ten hold about an eighth. Deletions cut 0 bases from V and 0 bases from J, with 12 bases between. This CDR3 spans 17 amino acids. This receptor was identified in a woman younger than 30 who had recovered from COVID-19. The sample consisted of peripheral blood. The V gene is TRBV23-1, the J gene TRBJ2-1; the D is unclear. TRBV23-1 is an ORF, with its function uncertain. The CDR3 DNA is TGCGCCAGCAGTCAATCGAATAAGCGTAGCTCCTACAATGAGCAGTTCTTC. Protein product: CASSQSNKRSSYNEQFF.